The text below deals with one T cell receptor beta chain. The assay was immunoSEQ multiplex PCR, and TCRdb's table has in-frame clones only and misses some. Here the sample spans 95,000 or so clones, around 79% being singletons. The source of the sample is a study of blood T cell repertoires in COVID-19. The receptor was derived from a woman of 80 years or more with active or convalescent COVID-19. Sequenced material: peripheral blood.

As DNA, the CDR3 is TGTGCCAGCAGTTTATACTCCGAGGAGCCCCAGCATTTT. Translated: CASSLYSEEPQHF. The chain has TRBV27 and TRBJ1-5; D is unclear. Germline loops: CDR1 MNHEY, CDR2 SMNVEV (reference sequence). This CDR3 is 13 amino acids long. The germline V and J ends were trimmed by 1 base and 8 bases, with 9 bases remaining between them.